The clone carrying this T cell receptor (beta chain) was seen just once. With a much larger clone just one base away, this may be a read error. This CDR3 region has 15 residues. Germline V gene sequence: CDR1 LGHDT, CDR2 YNNKEL (reference sequence). This specimen belongs to a study of T cells in Graves' hyperthyroidism and ophthalmopathy. The hyperthyroidism patients had all been newly diagnosed, and their disease duration was under 2 months. Their ages ranged from 18 to 65 years. The TCR beta CDR3 regions underwent amplification using RNA transcripts as the source. RT-PCR in the first round (using the HTBI primer set) targeted the TCR CDR3. Using its own MiXCR run on the multiplex PCR reads, TCRdb lists one record per CDR3 protein. The sample carries roughly 380,000 distinct CDR3 sequences, 14% recorded once.

The TCR comes from a woman in her sixties with Graves' hyperthyroidism. The specimen sequenced was blood. V gene TRBV3-1 combines with J gene TRBJ1-4; no clear D gene. This CDR3 reads CASSSTWATNGKLFF. The CDR3 region has the DNA TGTGCCAGCAGCTCAACATGGGCAACTAATGGAAAACTGTTTTTT. The complete variable domain, with remaining parts taken from reference TRBV3-1 and TRBJ1-4, reads DTAVSQTPKYLVTQMGNDKSIKCEQNLGHDTMYWYKQDSKKFLKIMFSYNNKELIINETVPNRFSPKSPDKAHLNLHINSLELGDSAVYFCASSSTWATNGKLFFGSGTQLSVL.